Each of the 6 T cell receptor beta chains below was sequenced from the same sample in a study of monozygotic twins with inflammatory bowel disease. TCRdb re-called the 5' RACE reads, yielding one record per CDR3 amino acid sequence without DNA. Recorded for this sample: 210,000 or so distinct CDR3 sequences. Sequencing was performed on blood. All receptors derive from a human donor with ulcerative colitis or Crohn's disease, or a healthy co-twin of an affected twin (not recorded which).

This chain connects TRBV25-1 to TRBJ1-1; TCRdb lists TRBD1, though no DNA is available to test this call. CDR3 length equals 15 residues. Germline V gene data show CDR1 as MGHDK and CDR2 as SYGVNS. CDR3 protein: CASSESGQGPRGAFF. The variable domain in full, with the rest retrieved from reference TRBV25-1 and TRBJ1-1, is EADIYQTPRYLVIGTGKKITLECSQTMGHDKMYWYQQDPGMELHLIHYSYGVNSTEKGDLSSESTVSRIRTEHFPLTLESARPSHTSQYLCASSESGQGPRGAFFGQGTRLTVV.

The chain links TRBV25-1 to TRBJ1-6. The CDR3 contains 15 residues. The germline V gene has CDR1 MGHDK and CDR2 SYGVNS. This CDR3 reads CASSEGTGGGTPLHF.

The chain joins TRBV6-5 to TRBJ2-3. The CDR3 covers 11 residues. Germline loops: CDR1 MNHEY, CDR2 SVGAGI. The CDR3 loop is CASSYSDTQYF.

The chain recombines TRBV11-2 with TRBJ2-3. This CDR3 is 18 amino acids long. The V gene's germline CDR1 is SGHAT and CDR2 FQNNGV. The chain's CDR3 is CASSLDLSARRTYGSQYF.

The chain joins TRBV24-1 to TRBJ2-1; TCRdb's D call, TRBD2, is unchecked because there is no DNA. Germline V gene lookup returns CDR1 KGHDR and CDR2 SFDVKD. This CDR3 contains 16 residues. The CDR3 region is CATSDRAGGSYNEQFF.

This chain uses TRBV14 with TRBJ1-5; checking the TCRdb D call of TRBD1 is not possible without DNA. This CDR3 contains 15 residues. CDR1 is SGHDN and CDR2 is FVKESK in the germline V gene. The CDR3 loop reads CASSLGGTGNQPQHF. The complete variable domain, with remaining parts taken from reference TRBV14 and TRBJ1-5, reads EAGVTQFPSHSVIEKGQTVTLRCDPISGHDNLYWYRRVMGKEIKFLLHFVKESKQDESGMPNNRFLAERTGGTYSTLKVQPAELEDSGVYFCASSLGGTGNQPQHFGDGTRLSIL.